These T cell receptor beta chains were read from a single sample in a study of blood T cells in healthy people across ages. One entry per CDR3 protein results from TCRdb running MiXCR on the 5' RACE reads. The repertoire holds 650,000 to 1,000,000 distinct CDR3 sequences, with about 34% as singletons. The sequenced sample was blood. The receptor set was obtained from a man between 18 and 35 years old in good health. Both conserved end residues are part of each CDR3. The order of the fields is CDR3 length, D gene, V gene, J gene, clone size, CDR3 DNA, CDR3 protein. The D gene is left open where the match is weak. Clone size, where shown, is once, few, many, or a class for clones that have expanded.

length: 15
D: NA
V: TRBV6-2/TRBV6-3
J: TRBJ2-7
size: NA
DNA: TGTGCCAGCAGTCTATTGGGCCCAACGACCCACGAGCAGTACTTC
CDR3: CASSLLGPTTHEQYF

length: 16
D: NA
V: TRBV14
J: TRBJ1-1
size: NA
DNA: TGTGTCAGCAGCCAAGATATAGGTGCAGGGCCCACTGAAGCTTTCTTT
CDR3: CVSSQDIGAGPTEAFF

length: 16
D: NA
V: TRBV7-6
J: TRBJ1-6
size: few
DNA: TGTGCCAGCAGCAAAAGCCCCCTGAGAGAGACTTCACCCCTCCACTTT
CDR3: CASSKSPLRETSPLHF

length: 15
D: TRBD1
V: TRBV7-3
J: TRBJ2-5
size: NA
DNA: TGTGCCAGCAGCTTAGGACAGGGGCGGGTGTATGAGCAGTACTTC
CDR3: CASSLGQGRVYEQYF

length: 16
D: NA
V: TRBV7-2
J: TRBJ2-1
size: few
DNA: TGTGCCAGCAGCCCCCTGGGGCAGAGCTCCTACAATGAGCAGTTCTTC
CDR3: CASSPLGQSSYNEQFF

length: 15
D: TRBD1
V: TRBV29-1
J: TRBJ1-4
size: NA
DNA: TGCAGCGTGGTCGGACAGGGGGCGTCCAATGAAAAACTGTTTTTT
CDR3: CSVVGQGASNEKLFF

length: 16
D: NA
V: TRBV5-1
J: TRBJ2-5
size: many
DNA: TGCGCCAGCAGCTTGGTACAGGGTAGAGAGAAAGAGTCCCAGTACTTC
CDR3: CASSLVQGREKESQYF

length: 15
D: NA
V: TRBV29-1
J: TRBJ2-3
size: few
DNA: TGCAGCGTTGAAATACCAAAGGGGGGTCGGGATACGCAGTATTTT
CDR3: CSVEIPKGGRDTQYF

length: 14
D: NA
V: TRBV7-2
J: TRBJ2-3
size: once
DNA: TGTGTCAGCAGCTTAGACAGGATCACAGATACGCAGTATTTT
CDR3: CVSSLDRITDTQYF

length: 15
D: TRBD2
V: TRBV7-2
J: TRBJ2-3
size: few
DNA: TGTGCCAGCAGCTACCTAGCGGGTAGCACAGATACGCAGTATTTT
CDR3: CASSYLAGSTDTQYF

length: 16
D: NA
V: TRBV25-1
J: TRBJ2-5
size: few
DNA: TGTGCCAGCAGTGAGTCAAGAGGGCAACCCCAGGAGACCCAGTACTTC
CDR3: CASSESRGQPQETQYF

length: 14
D: NA
V: TRBV9
J: TRBJ2-3
size: many
DNA: TGTGCCAGCAGCGTAGGATCCGAGTCAGATACGCAGTATTTT
CDR3: CASSVGSESDTQYF

length: 12
D: NA
V: TRBV6-2/TRBV6-3
J: TRBJ2-4
size: many
DNA: TGTGCCAGCAGCCTAGCCAAAAACATTCAGTACTTC
CDR3: CASSLAKNIQYF

length: 15
D: TRBD1
V: TRBV29-1
J: TRBJ1-1
size: NA
DNA: TGCAGCGTTGAAGGCGGGACAGGGGCAGGGACTGAAGCTTTCTTT
CDR3: CSVEGGTGAGTEAFF

length: 15
D: NA
V: TRBV7-2
J: TRBJ2-3
size: few
DNA: TGTGCCAGCAGCTTAGAGCCGGACAGCACAGATACGCAGTATTTT
CDR3: CASSLEPDSTDTQYF

length: 15
D: NA
V: TRBV20-1
J: TRBJ1-5
size: NA
DNA: TGCAGTGCCATTAAGAACAATCTGGGGGGAGAGCCCCAGCATTTT
CDR3: CSAIKNNLGGEPQHF

length: 13
D: TRBD1
V: TRBV7-2
J: TRBJ1-2
size: few
DNA: TGTGCCAGCAGCTTATTAAGGACAGGGGACTACACCTTC
CDR3: CASSLLRTGDYTF

length: 12
D: NA
V: TRBV3-1
J: TRBJ2-7
size: NA
DNA: TGTGCCAGCAGCCAAGATCTACAGGGTCAGTACTTC
CDR3: CASSQDLQGQYF

length: 14
D: TRBD1
V: TRBV5-1
J: TRBJ1-1
size: NA
DNA: TGTGCCAGCACTCCCCGACAGGGAGAGACTGAAGCTTTCTTT
CDR3: CASTPRQGETEAFF

length: 13
D: TRBD1
V: TRBV20-1
J: TRBJ1-2
size: once
DNA: TGCAGTGCTAGCCCGACAGGGGCGGGAGGCTACACCTTC
CDR3: CSASPTGAGGYTF

length: 15
D: NA
V: TRBV6-6
J: TRBJ1-5
size: NA
DNA: TGTGCCAGCAGCCCCGGGGAGCATAGCAATCAGCCCCAGCATTTT
CDR3: CASSPGEHSNQPQHF

length: 12
D: NA
V: TRBV2
J: TRBJ2-7
size: NA
DNA: TGTGCCAGCAAACAGGGTGTAGACGAGCAGTACTTC
CDR3: CASKQGVDEQYF

length: 13
D: TRBD1
V: TRBV20-1
J: TRBJ2-5
size: few
DNA: TGCAGTGCGGACAGGGGCCGGGGAGAGACCCAGTACTTC
CDR3: CSADRGRGETQYF

length: 14
D: NA
V: TRBV27
J: TRBJ1-5
size: few
DNA: TGTGCCAGCAGGGAAAGATTCGTTAATCAGCCCCAGCATTTT
CDR3: CASRERFVNQPQHF

length: 15
D: TRBD1
V: TRBV6-6
J: TRBJ1-4
size: few
DNA: TGTGCCAGCAGTCCCAGGGACAGGGGCGGCGAAAAACTGTTTTTT
CDR3: CASSPRDRGGEKLFF

length: 13
D: NA
V: TRBV2
J: TRBJ2-5
size: many
DNA: TGTGCCAGCAGTCCATCGGGGGTGGAGACCCAGTACTTC
CDR3: CASSPSGVETQYF

length: 15
D: TRBD1
V: TRBV7-6
J: TRBJ2-3
size: NA
DNA: TGTGCCAGCAGCATAAGAACAGGGGTCAGAGATACGCAGTATTTT
CDR3: CASSIRTGVRDTQYF

length: 18
D: TRBD2
V: TRBV12-3/TRBV12-4
J: TRBJ2-2
size: NA
DNA: TGTGCCAGCAGTCCCAGGACTAGCGGGGGGGCGAACACCGGGGAGCTGTTTTTT
CDR3: CASSPRTSGGANTGELFF

length: 16
D: TRBD2
V: TRBV7-2
J: TRBJ2-1
size: many
DNA: TGTGCCAGCAGCGCGGAACTAGCGGGGGGGTACAATGAGCAGTTCTTC
CDR3: CASSAELAGGYNEQFF

length: 16
D: NA
V: TRBV6-5
J: TRBJ2-3
size: few
DNA: TGTGCCAGCAGTCAATTGCAGGGGACACGCACAGATACGCAGTATTTT
CDR3: CASSQLQGTRTDTQYF

length: 13
D: TRBD1
V: TRBV27
J: TRBJ1-4
size: NA
DNA: TGTGCCAGCAGCGACAGGGGTTGGGAAAAACTGTTTTTT
CDR3: CASSDRGWEKLFF

length: 15
D: NA
V: TRBV7-2
J: TRBJ1-1
size: NA
DNA: TGTGCCAGCAGCTTAGCGCGCGGACTGAGCACTGAAGCTTTCTTT
CDR3: CASSLARGLSTEAFF

length: 15
D: NA
V: TRBV7-8
J: TRBJ2-1
size: few
DNA: TGTGCCAGCAGCGTAACAACTCAGCCCTACAATGAGCAGTTCTTC
CDR3: CASSVTTQPYNEQFF

length: 17
D: NA
V: TRBV9
J: TRBJ1-6
size: NA
DNA: TGTGCCAGCAGCCCATATGACAGGACCTCCTATAATTCACCCCTCCACTTT
CDR3: CASSPYDRTSYNSPLHF

length: 16
D: NA
V: TRBV7-9
J: TRBJ1-2
size: few
DNA: TGTGCCAGCAGCTCCCGGGGGGGCGGACTCGGGTATGGCTACACCTTC
CDR3: CASSSRGGGLGYGYTF

length: 13
D: NA
V: TRBV4-2
J: TRBJ2-7
size: few
DNA: TGTGCCAGCAGCCAAGCGTTCAAGCGAGAGCAGTACTTC
CDR3: CASSQAFKREQYF